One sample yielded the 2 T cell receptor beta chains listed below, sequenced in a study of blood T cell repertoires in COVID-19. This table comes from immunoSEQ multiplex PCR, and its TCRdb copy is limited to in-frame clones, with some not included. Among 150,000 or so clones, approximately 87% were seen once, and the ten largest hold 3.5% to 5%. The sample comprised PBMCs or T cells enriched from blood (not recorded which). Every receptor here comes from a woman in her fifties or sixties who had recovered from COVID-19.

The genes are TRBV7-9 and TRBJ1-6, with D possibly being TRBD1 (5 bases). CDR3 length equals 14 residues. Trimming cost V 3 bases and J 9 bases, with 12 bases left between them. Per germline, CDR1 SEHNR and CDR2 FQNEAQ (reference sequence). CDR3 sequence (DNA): TGTGCCAGCAGCTTCCGAGGGGAGGGTTCACCCCTCCACTTT. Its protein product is CASSFRGEGSPLHF.

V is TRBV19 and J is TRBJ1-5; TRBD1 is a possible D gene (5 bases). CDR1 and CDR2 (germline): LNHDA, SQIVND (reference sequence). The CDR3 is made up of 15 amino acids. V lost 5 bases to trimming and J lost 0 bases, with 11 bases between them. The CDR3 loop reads CASSVKGNSNQPQHF. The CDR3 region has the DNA TGTGCCAGTAGTGTCAAGGGGAATAGCAATCAGCCCCAGCATTTT. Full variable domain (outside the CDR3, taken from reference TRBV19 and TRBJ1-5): DGGITQSPKYLFRKEGQNVTLSCEQNLNHDAMYWYRQDPGQGLRLIYYSQIVNDFQKGDIAEGYSVSREKKESFPLTVTSAQKNPTAFYLCASSVKGNSNQPQHFGDGTRLSIL.